At least ten counts were recorded for the clone carrying this T cell receptor (beta chain). These data belong to a study of T cells in Graves' hyperthyroidism and ophthalmopathy. The CDR3 regions of TCR beta were amplified from RNA transcripts. The TCR CDR3 first-round RT-PCR relied on the HTBI primer set. Each CDR3 protein gets one entry after TCRdb re-called the multiplex PCR reads with MiXCR. The sample contains around 280,000 distinct CDR3 sequences, about an eighth of which appear only once. V lost 4 bases, J lost 7 bases, and 6 bases stayed unmatched. The CDR3 has 14 residues. Germline V gene data show CDR1 as LNHNV and CDR2 as YYDKDF (reference sequence).

This clonotype was obtained from a woman between 40 and 50 years old with Graves' hyperthyroidism. The V call is TRBV15, the J call TRBJ1-5, with 8 bases identical to TRBD1. What was sequenced was blood. The CDR3 nucleotides read TGTGCCACCAGCACTCACAGGGGGGAACAGCCCCAGCATTTT. This gives the protein CATSTHRGEQPQHF.